The next 26 T cell receptor beta chains were all read from a single sample in a study of CD8 T cells in ankylosing spondylitis. TCRdb analysed the 5' RACE reads with MiXCR anew, one entry per CDR3 protein. The data show around 88,000 distinct CDR3 sequences, around 9.4% seen once. Sequenced material: blood, either unsorted or a sorted T cell fraction (not recorded which). Every receptor here comes from a male donor with ankylosing spondylitis or in good health (not recorded which).

The sample holds many counts of this clonotype. V and J are TRBV14 and TRBJ2-5; the D is unclear. The germline V and J ends were trimmed by 1 base and 5 bases, with 14 bases remaining between them. Germline CDR1 and CDR2: SGHDN and FVKESK. This CDR3 contains 15 residues. Here the CDR3 DNA reads TGTGCCAGCAGCCAAGTCTTTCGGCTCTTGGAGACCCAGTACTTC. Amino acid sequence: CASSQVFRLLETQYF.

The table lists this clonotype with many counts. This chain connects TRBV4-2 to TRBJ2-1; D might be TRBD1 (5 bases). Per germline, CDR1 LGHNA and CDR2 YNFKEQ. The CDR3 covers 17 residues. With 2 bases removed from V and 1 base from J, the gap between germline ends came to 15 bases. The CDR3 loop reads CASSQPETERSYNEQFF. CDR3 sequence (DNA): TGTGCCAGCAGCCAACCCGAGACAGAGAGGTCCTACAATGAGCAGTTCTTC.

This clonotype was detected many times. The rearrangement uses TRBV29-1 and TRBJ2-5; D remains unclear. The ends were cut back, 1 base at V and 4 bases at J, with 7 bases in the middle. The length of the CDR3 is 12 residues. From germline, CDR1 is SQVTM and CDR2 ANQGSEA. CDR3 DNA: TGCAGCGTTGAAGTTCGGCCAGAGACCCAGTACTTC. It yields the protein CSVEVRPETQYF.

This clonotype was recorded at least ten times. CDR3 coding DNA: TGCAGTGCCCCACCGGGGAGCTCCTACAATGAGCAGTTCTTC. Amino acid sequence: CSAPPGSSYNEQFF. The rearrangement uses TRBV20-1 and TRBJ2-1, with a possible D match to TRBD2 (5 bases). This CDR3 has 14 residues. With 6 bases removed from V and 0 bases from J, the gap between germline ends came to 12 bases. Germline V gene data show CDR1 as DFQATT and CDR2 as SNEGSKA (reference sequence).

The gene calls are TRBV7-9 and TRBJ2-3; 7 nucleotides align to TRBD1. Germline CDR1 reads SEHNR; CDR2 reads FQNEAQ (reference sequence). The CDR3 totals 14 residues. With 3 bases clipped from V and 4 bases from J, the junction kept 4 bases outside the gene matches. The CDR3 DNA sequence: TGTGCCAGCAGCTTGACAGGGTTCGCAGATACGCAGTATTTT. It yields the protein CASSLTGFADTQYF.

This chain uses TRBV29-1 with TRBJ2-7; TRBD1 might be the D (6 bases). The V gene's germline CDR1 is SQVTM and CDR2 ANQGSEA. Trimming took off 7 bases at V and 0 bases at J, with 16 bases between the two ends. This CDR3 spans 14 amino acids. The CDR3 is CSAAGTQNSYEQYF. For the CDR3, the DNA is TGCAGCGCTGCCGGGACACAGAACTCCTACGAGCAGTACTTC.

This clonotype has ten or more counts. This rearrangement joins TRBV12-3 or TRBV12-4 to TRBJ2-5; D remains ambiguous. V was clipped by 3 bases and J by 1 base, with 6 bases between them. The CDR3 totals 13 residues. CDR3 region: CASSLRIQETQYF. The CDR3 nucleotides are TGTGCCAGCAGTTTGCGTATCCAAGAGACCCAGTACTTC.

This clonotype occurred a few times. V gene TRBV5-1 combines with J gene TRBJ2-7; the match to TRBD1 covers 10 bases. Germline V gene data show CDR1 as SGHRS and CDR2 as YFSETQ. J lost 7 bases, V lost 8 bases, and 9 bases had no gene match. The CDR3 consists of 13 residues. The CDR3 bases are TGCGCCAGTACCGGGACAGGGGCTAGGGAGCAGTACTTC. Its protein is CASTGTGAREQYF.

This clonotype was picked up many times. This sequence joins TRBV14 and TRBJ1-2; tentatively, D is TRBD1 (5 bases). Trimming left V 1 base short and J 5 bases short, with 5 bases between. Germline CDR1 reads SGHDN; CDR2 reads FVKESK. The CDR3 length is 12 residues. The CDR3 DNA follows: TGTGCCAGCAGCCAAGGGGGGTATGGCTACACCTTC. Translation: CASSQGGYGYTF. Drawing the rest from reference TRBV14 and TRBJ1-2, the complete variable domain is EAGVTQFPSHSVIEKGQTVTLRCDPISGHDNLYWYRRVMGKEIKFLLHFVKESKQDESGMPNNRFLAERTGGTYSTLKVQPAELEDSGVYFCASSQGGYGYTFGSGTRLTVV.

In its sample, this clonotype was seen many times. This chain links TRBV6-1 with TRBJ2-5; possibly TRBD2 for D (5 bases). The CDR3 runs 16 residues. V lost 2 bases and J 4 bases, leaving 17 bases between the germline ends. From germline, CDR1 is MNHNS and CDR2 SASEGT. Here the CDR3 DNA reads TGTGCCAGCAGTGAAAAGTTCTCTGGGGAGTCAGAGACCCAGTACTTC. Amino acids: CASSEKFSGESETQYF.

This chain connects TRBV7-9 to TRBJ1-5, with D possibly being TRBD1 (5 bases). CDR1 is SEHNR, CDR2 FQNEAQ, per germline (reference sequence). V lost 8 bases and J lost 1, with 9 bases in between. The CDR3 runs to 13 residues. This CDR3 is CASGRDSNQPQHF. CDR3 nucleotide sequence: TGTGCCAGCGGCCGGGACAGCAATCAGCCCCAGCATTTT.

In this sample, this clonotype turned up many times. This chain uses TRBV28 with TRBJ2-7; 9 bases are shared with TRBD2. There are 15 residues in the CDR3. V lost 6 bases to trimming and J lost 0 bases; unmatched junction nucleotides: 6. Germline V lookup: CDR1 MDHEN, CDR2 SYDVKM. The CDR3 DNA reads TGTGCCAGCAGCTCCAGGCGGGGGGGCTCCTACGAGCAGTACTTC. Translation: CASSSRRGGSYEQYF.

This clonotype has a count of ten or more. V gene TRBV5-1 combines with J gene TRBJ2-3, with D perhaps TRBD1 (6 bases). Between the trimmed V and J ends, which lost 5 bases and 1 base, there was a span of 14 bases. Germline CDR1 reads SGHRS; CDR2 reads YFSETQ. The length of the CDR3 is 15 residues. The CDR3 spells CASRRQDQGTDTQYF. CDR3 DNA sequence: TGCGCCAGCAGAAGACAGGACCAGGGCACAGATACGCAGTATTTT.

About this clonotype itself: This may arise from a read error, as a much more abundant clone is one base away. The V call is TRBV29-1, the J call TRBJ2-1, with 7 bases fitting TRBD2. The germline V gene encodes CDR1 SQVTM and CDR2 ANQGSEA. The CDR3 runs to 12 residues. Trimming took 4 bases from V and 4 from J; bases not matched to a gene: 1. Written as DNA, the CDR3 is TGCAGCGTTGTCGGGGGGTACAATGAGCAGTTCTTC. This codes for CSVVGGYNEQFF.

This clonotype was seen many times. The chain links TRBV2 to TRBJ2-5, with TRBD2 identical over 10 bases. Germline V CDR1 and CDR2: SNHLY, FYNNEI. The V gene end was trimmed by 4 bases and the J gene end by 2 bases; junction bases not matched to a gene: 4. CDR3 size: 15 residues. CDR3 sequence: CASSGNSGGQETQYF. CDR3 DNA sequence: TGTGCCAGCAGTGGAAATAGCGGGGGGCAAGAGACCCAGTACTTC.

This clonotype has at least ten counts. The chain carries TRBV4-2 and TRBJ2-3; D is unresolved. The germline CDR1 and CDR2 sequences are LGHNA and YNFKEQ. With 0 bases removed from V and 3 bases from J, the gap between germline ends came to 4 bases. The CDR3 covers 13 residues. The CDR3 coding sequence is TGTGCCAGCAGCCAAGATTGGACAGATACGCAGTATTTT. This encodes CASSQDWTDTQYF.

This clonotype showed up many times. J is TRBJ1-2 and V is TRBV6-2 or TRBV6-3; D not certain. V was shortened by 0 bases and J by 4 bases, with 15 bases between the two germline ends. Germline CDR1 MNHEY, CDR2 SVGEGT. The CDR3 contains 16 residues. CDR3: CASSYSMAEIGYGYTF. The CDR3, as DNA: TGTGCCAGCAGTTACTCGATGGCAGAAATAGGCTATGGCTACACCTTC.

This clonotype appeared many times. J is TRBJ2-1 and V is TRBV4-2, with 7 nucleotides matching TRBD2. With 0 bases clipped from V and 0 bases from J, the junction kept 8 bases outside the gene matches. CDR1 and CDR2 (germline): LGHNA, YNFKEQ. CDR3 length: 18 amino acids. CDR3 loop: CASSQDHDRGVSYNEQFF. The CDR3 bases are TGTGCCAGCAGCCAAGATCATGATCGGGGGGTCTCCTACAATGAGCAGTTCTTC.

In its sample, this clonotype was seen many times. The chain recombines TRBV27 with TRBJ2-7; tentatively, D is TRBD1 (6 bases). V shed 1 base and J shed 7 bases, with 11 bases lying between them. CDR1 is MNHEY, CDR2 SMNVEV, per germline (reference sequence). The CDR3 runs 13 residues. This CDR3 is CASSLLGGDEQYF. Written as DNA, the CDR3 is TGTGCCAGCAGTTTATTAGGGGGTGATGAGCAGTACTTC.

This clonotype was seen at least ten times. V and J are TRBV20-1 and TRBJ1-3; no clear D gene. The CDR3 has 12 residues. With 6 bases removed from V and 4 bases from J, the gap between germline ends came to 10 bases. Germline-derived CDR1 and CDR2 are DFQATT and SNEGSKA (reference sequence). The CDR3 reads CSAPEPGNTIYF. CDR3 bases: TGCAGTGCCCCGGAGCCGGGAAACACCATATATTTT.

On this clonotype itself: A much larger clone lies one base from this, so it may be a read error. This chain joins TRBV29-1 and TRBJ2-4, with D maybe TRBD2 (7 bases). This CDR3 region has 16 residues. In germline, CDR1 is SQVTM, CDR2 ANQGSEA. Trimming cost V 6 bases and J 3 bases, with 21 bases left between them. CDR3 sequence: CSVARGGDLVKNIQYF. CDR3 DNA: TGCAGCGTCGCTAGGGGGGGGGATTTAGTCAAAAACATTCAGTACTTC. Full variable domain (outside the CDR3, taken from reference TRBV29-1 and TRBJ2-4): SAVISQKPSRDICQRGTSLTIQCQVDSQVTMMFWYRQQPGQSLTLIATANQGSEATYESGFVIDKFPISRPNLTFSTLTVSNMSPEDSSIYLCSVARGGDLVKNIQYFGAGTRLSVL.

This clonotype was observed at least ten times. The CDR3 DNA reads as TGTGCCAGCAGCTTGAACAGGCTGAACACTGAAGCTTTCTTT. Its protein is CASSLNRLNTEAFF. The V and J genes are TRBV13 and TRBJ1-1, with a possible D match to TRBD1 (5 bases). V was clipped by 3 bases and J by 0 bases, with 8 bases between them. Germline V gives CDR1 PRHDT, CDR2 FYEKMQ (reference sequence). The CDR3 has 14 residues.

This clonotype was counted at least ten times. The chain employs TRBV24-1 and TRBJ2-1; TRBD2 aligns across 12 bases. The CDR3 extends over 18 amino acids. Germline V CDR1 and CDR2: KGHDR, SFDVKD. V dropped 3 bases and J dropped 8; count of bases not matched to a gene: 13. The CDR3 reads CATSDVPLAGGPSHEQFF. The CDR3 region has the DNA TGTGCCACCAGTGATGTTCCTCTAGCGGGGGGGCCTTCGCATGAGCAGTTCTTC.

This clonotype was observed many times. A junction end diverges from the germline sequence, so it may reflect a read error. The V and J genes are TRBV20-1 and TRBJ2-3, with 7 nucleotides matching TRBD2. The CDR3 contains 17 residues. The germline V gene encodes CDR1 DFQATT and CDR2 SNEGSKA (reference sequence). The CDR3 loop reads CCARDPGRDYYTDTQYF. The CDR3 nucleotides are TGCTGTGCTAGAGATCCTGGCAGGGACTATTACACAGATACGCAGTATTTT.

This clonotype was counted a few times. The chain is built from TRBV9 and TRBJ1-3, with D unresolved. Trimming stripped 0 bases from V and 2 bases from J, with 6 bases between. Germline V CDR1 and CDR2: SGDLS, YYNGEE. CDR3 length: 14 amino acids. CDR3 residues: CASSVGGPGNTIYF. CDR3 nucleotides: TGTGCCAGCAGCGTAGGAGGTCCTGGAAACACCATATATTTT.

This clonotype was detected many times. This sequence joins TRBV11-2 and TRBJ2-7, with TRBD1 as a possible D gene (5 bases). The germline CDR1 and CDR2 sequences are SGHAT and FQNNGV. V was pared by 8 bases and J by 4 bases, with 15 bases between. This CDR3 is 13 amino acids long. CDR3 sequence: CASSVGAGYEQYF. CDR3 bases: TGTGCCAGCTCCGTTGGGGCTGGGTACGAGCAGTACTTC.